These 22 T cell receptor beta chains were sequenced from one sample in a study of cytomegalovirus exposure and HLA in healthy donors. The PCR ran on 60 Vbeta and 13 Jbeta primers. TCRdb's copy holds only in-frame clones and misses some; the assay was immunoSEQ multiplex PCR. Among 100,000 to 150,000 clones listed, roughly 80% were seen once. Sequencing was performed on PBMCs. Every receptor here comes from a female donor in good health and CMV-seronegative.

The V call is TRBV11-1, the J call TRBJ2-7, with 8 bases lining up with TRBD2. The J segment lost 7 bases and the V segment lost 5 bases, leaving 16 bases of the junction unmatched. The CDR3 length is 16 residues. Germline CDR1 is SGHAT and CDR2 is FQDESV (reference sequence). DNA of the CDR3: TGTGCCAGCAGCCCCCCGGGTAGCGGGATCTTGAGAGAGCAGTACTTC. It translates to CASSPPGSGILREQYF.

The V and J genes are TRBV10-3 and TRBJ2-5; 7 positions match TRBD2. V lost 3 bases to trimming and J lost 5 bases; unmatched junction nucleotides: 9. This CDR3 is 15 amino acids long. The V gene's germline CDR1 is ENHRY and CDR2 SYGVKD. The CDR3 protein is CAISDGGGDGETQYF. DNA for the CDR3: TGTGCCATCAGTGATGGTGGGGGGGACGGGGAGACCCAGTACTTC.

Worth noting for this clone: The junction differs from germline at one of its ends, possibly a read error. The rearrangement joins TRBV7-9 to TRBJ1-4, with 7 bases aligning to TRBD1. The CDR3 is 18 residues long. CDR1 SEHNR and CDR2 FQNEAQ come from the germline V gene (reference sequence). The CDR3 sequence is CSSSLTPGQRSTNEKLFF. The CDR3 DNA follows: TGTTCCAGCAGCTTAACCCCGGGACAGAGGTCGACTAATGAAAAACTGTTTTTT.

V usage is TRBV7-9 and J usage is TRBJ2-5; TRBD1 aligns across 7 bases. CDR3 length: 13 residues. V lost 8 bases, J lost 1 base, and 4 bases stayed unmatched. Germline V lookup: CDR1 SEHNR, CDR2 FQNEAQ (reference sequence). CDR3 sequence (DNA): TGTGCCAGCCGAACAGGGGCCCAAGAGACCCAGTACTTC. Residues: CASRTGAQETQYF.

This chain links TRBV9 with TRBJ1-1; D perhaps matches TRBD1 (5 bases). V was shortened by 0 bases and J by 4 bases, with 13 bases between the two germline ends. The germline gives CDR1 SGDLS, CDR2 YYNGEE. There are 15 residues in the CDR3. CDR3 loop: CASSVALDGGTEAFF. Written as DNA, the CDR3 is TGTGCCAGCAGCGTAGCTCTAGACGGGGGCACTGAAGCTTTCTTT.

J is TRBJ1-2 and V is TRBV28; 9 bases fit TRBD1. The CDR3 runs to 16 residues. With V trimmed by 4 bases and J by 4 bases, 10 bases remained unmatched. Per the germline V gene, CDR1 is MDHEN and CDR2 is SYDVKM. The CDR3, as DNA: TGTGCCAGCAGTTCAACCGGGACAGGGTATGTCTATGGCTACACCTTC. This codes for CASSSTGTGYVYGYTF.

The chain is built from TRBV7-3 and TRBJ1-1; D is unclear. Germline assignment: CDR1 SGHTA and CDR2 FQGTGA. The CDR3 is 13 amino acids. The V and J ends lost 3 bases and 1 base respectively, with 6 bases between them. The CDR3 sequence: CASSFGGNTEAFF. CDR3 bases: TGTGCCAGCAGCTTCGGAGGGAACACTGAAGCTTTCTTT.

V gene TRBV6-5 combines with J gene TRBJ2-7; no clear D gene. Per germline, CDR1 MNHEY and CDR2 SVGAGI. Trimming took 5 bases from V and 3 from J, leaving 11 bases between them. This CDR3 is 13 amino acids long. CDR3 sequence (DNA): TGTGCCAGCAGTACACGGCCGGGCTACGAGCAGTACTTC. It translates to CASSTRPGYEQYF.

The chain carries TRBV10-1 and TRBJ2-7; 9 nucleotides line up with TRBD1. The CDR3 contains 15 residues. CDR1 WNHNN and CDR2 SYGVQD come from the germline V gene (reference sequence). The V gene end was trimmed by 0 bases and the J gene end by 5 bases; junction bases not matched to a gene: 5. The CDR3 here is CASSESGTGSHEQYF. The CDR3 DNA reads TGCGCCAGCAGTGAGTCGGGGACAGGGTCCCACGAGCAGTACTTC.

The CDR3 region has the DNA TGTGCCAGCAGCCTACTAGCGGGAGGGTTCAATGAGCAGTTCTTC. It specifies CASSLLAGGFNEQFF. The chain links TRBV7-3 to TRBJ2-1; 13 bases are shared with TRBD2. Germline CDR1 and CDR2: SGHTA and FQGTGA. CDR3 length: 15 amino acids. J was trimmed by 6 bases and V by 5 bases; bases with no gene match: 4.

V and J are TRBV13 and TRBJ2-2; possibly TRBD2 for D (6 bases). The CDR3 contains 15 residues. V dropped 3 bases and J dropped 0 bases, with 8 bases sitting between them. The germline V gene encodes CDR1 PRHDT and CDR2 FYEKMQ (reference sequence). The CDR3 nucleotides are TGTGCCAGCAGCTTCGGGGGTGCGAACACCGGGGAGCTGTTTTTT. Protein sequence: CASSFGGANTGELFF. The whole variable domain, filled in from reference TRBV13 and TRBJ2-2, reads AAGVIQSPRHLIKEKRETATLKCYPIPRHDTVYWYQQGPGQDPQFLISFYEKMQSDKGSIPDRFSAQQFSDYHSELNMSSLELGDSALYFCASSFGGANTGELFFGEGSRLTVL.

This clone showed up just a few times. Lacking the conserved final phenylalanine or tryptophan, this CDR3 likely reflects a read error. This rearrangement joins TRBV2 to TRBJ2-4, with a possible D match to TRBD2 (6 bases). In germline, CDR1 is SNHLY, CDR2 FYNNEI. The CDR3 is 14 amino acids. V gave up 7 bases and J gave up 0 bases, with 10 bases separating them. The DNA of the CDR3 is TGTGCCAGCATGAGGGGACTAGCCAAAAACATTCAGTACCTC. Translation gives CASMRGLAKNIQYL.

The V and J genes are TRBV6-1 and TRBJ1-2; TRBD1 might be the D (6 bases). Germline V gene sequence: CDR1 MNHNS, CDR2 SASEGT. Trimming took 6 bases from V and 0 from J, leaving 14 bases between them. The CDR3 is made up of 15 amino acids. The CDR3 bases are TGTGCCAGCAGGGAGCCGGGACAATCTAACTATGGCTACACCTTC. Its protein is CASREPGQSNYGYTF.

V gene TRBV11-2 combines with J gene TRBJ2-1, with 11 bases that match TRBD2. CDR1 and CDR2 from the germline V gene are SGHAT and FQNNGV. This CDR3 is 15 amino acids long. J gave up 8 bases and V 5 bases, and 8 bases lay outside the gene matches. DNA of the CDR3: TGTGCCAGCAGCCGCCTTATAGCGGGAGGGCATGAGCAGTTCTTC. Amino acid sequence: CASSRLIAGGHEQFF.

About this clone: The same CDR3 arises from other DNA sequences in this sample as well. The rearrangement uses TRBV5-1 and TRBJ1-1; no firm D call. Trimming took 0 bases from V and 2 from J, leaving 8 bases between them. The CDR3 has 14 residues. Per germline, CDR1 SGHRS and CDR2 YFSETQ. CDR3 protein: CASSLVGFNTEAFF. The DNA for the CDR3 is TGCGCCAGCAGCTTGGTCGGTTTCAACACTGAAGCTTTCTTT.

The chain employs TRBV7-9 and TRBJ1-6; TRBD1 might be the D (5 bases). Germline V gives CDR1 SEHNR, CDR2 FQNEAQ (reference sequence). With 1 base removed from V and 10 bases from J, the gap between germline ends came to 8 bases. CDR3 length: 13 amino acids. In nucleotides, the CDR3 is TGTGCCAGCAGCTTAGGGGGGGACTCACCCCTCCACTTT. Translated, it gives CASSLGGDSPLHF.

The chain employs TRBV14 and TRBJ2-7; 8 positions match TRBD2. Trimming at V came to 4 bases and at J to 2 bases, leaving 7 bases not matched to a gene. This CDR3 is built from 15 residues. CDR1 and CDR2 from the germline V gene are SGHDN and FVKESK. CDR3 protein: CASSPGAGGTYEQYF. The CDR3 bases are TGTGCCAGCAGCCCGGGGGCGGGAGGAACCTACGAGCAGTACTTC.

This clone was counted between two and nine times. V usage is TRBV6-6 and J usage is TRBJ2-7; 11 nucleotides align to TRBD2. The CDR3 is 14 residues long. Germline lookup yields CDR1 MNHNY and CDR2 SVGAGI (reference sequence). Trimming cost V 6 bases and J 6 bases; bases outside gene matches: 7. DNA of the CDR3: TGTGCCAGCAGGGCGGGGACTAGCGGTACCGAGCAGTACTTC. It codes for CASRAGTSGTEQYF.

This clone appeared a few times. The junction departs from the called germline gene at one end, perhaps through a read error. J is TRBJ1-2 and V is TRBV6-1; a possible D gene is TRBD1 (6 bases). Germline-derived CDR1 and CDR2 are MNHNS and SASEGT. This CDR3 has 14 amino acids. In DNA, the CDR3 is TGTGCCAGCAGGGAAGGGGGGGTGACTATTGGCTACACCTTC. As protein: CASREGGVTIGYTF.

This sequence joins TRBV6-1 and TRBJ2-3, with TRBD2 matching over 11 bases. The CDR3 runs to 15 residues. J gave up 5 bases and V 4 bases, and 5 bases lay outside the gene matches. CDR1 and CDR2 (germline): MNHNS, SASEGT. CDR3 nucleotide sequence: TGTGCCAGCAGTGTTAGACTAGCGGGAAGAGATACGCAGTATTTT. Amino acid sequence: CASSVRLAGRDTQYF.

The chain is built from TRBV7-9 and TRBJ1-4; D perhaps matches TRBD1 (6 bases). V was pared by 4 bases and J by 16 bases, with 28 bases between. CDR3 length: 16 residues. CDR1 SEHNR and CDR2 FQNEAQ come from the germline V gene (reference sequence). Here the CDR3 DNA reads TGTGCCAGCAGCTCTAGGGGGGGGCAGGGGAAAAACTGTGAGTTTTTT. As protein: CASSSRGGQGKNCEFF. Variable domain in full (rest from reference TRBV7-9 and TRBJ1-4): DTGVSQNPRHKITKRGQNVTFRCDPISEHNRLYWYRQTLGQGPEFLTYFQNEAQLEKSRLLSDRFSAERPKGSFSTLEIQRTEQGDSAMYLCASSSRGGQGKNCEFFGSGTQLSVL.

The rearrangement uses TRBV2 and TRBJ1-3; D call uncertain. The CDR3 totals 12 residues. Germline values: CDR1 SNHLY, CDR2 FYNNEI. V lost 6 bases and J 4 bases, leaving 7 bases between the germline ends. The CDR3 nucleotides are TGTGCCAGCAGCGTTCAGGGAAACACCATATATTTT. Its translation is CASSVQGNTIYF.